The clone carrying this TCR beta chain was counted only a few times. The entry originates in a study of OX40 agonist ivuxolimab in advanced cancers. From germline, CDR1 is SGHNT and CDR2 YYREEE (reference sequence). The CDR3 has 18 amino acids. Trimming removed 4 bases from V and 5 bases from J; junction bases left unmatched: 9. Generated by immunoSEQ multiplex PCR, the TCRdb table keeps only in-frame clones and is missing some. The data hold 70,000 or so clones, with about 84% observed a single time. Sequences were derived from CD4+ or CD8+ T cells sorted from blood, sampled in a trial of the OX40 agonist ivuxolimab. The chain recombines TRBV5-4 with TRBJ2-2; 15 positions agree with TRBD2. The clonotype was recovered from an adult with an advanced solid tumor such as melanoma, head and neck, liver or kidney cancer. The CDR3 sequence: CASSGGLAGGLSTGELFF. CDR3 nucleotide sequence: TGTGCCAGCAGCGGAGGACTAGCGGGGGGGCTGAGTACCGGGGAGCTGTTTTTT.